This TCR beta chain was captured by sequencing in a study of blood T cells in healthy people across ages. About the research overall: T cells yielded about one barcoded beta molecule per two cells through template switching.

Using a J-beta primer mix together with a sample-barcoded 5' primer, a second PCR was run for about 7 to 12 cycles. TCRdb passed the 5' RACE reads through MiXCR, listing each CDR3 protein once. Of over a million distinct CDR3 sequences detected, around 27% appear once; the ten largest clones hold about 0.8%. In the case of this clonotype: Compared with germline, one end of the junction differs, possibly owing to a read error.

Every participating donor contributed roughly 11 milliliters of peripheral blood through a draw. This CDR3 is built from 14 residues. Germline V gene sequence: CDR1 MDHEN, CDR2 SYDVKM. A further study also used this sample, focusing on T cells of mothers and their children.

The sample taken for sequencing was blood. The chain employs TRBV28 and TRBJ2-5; the match to TRBD2 covers 9 bases. This clonotype originated in a girl under 10 years old in good health. CDR3 loop: CASSSPGLAYNEFF. CDR3 sequence (DNA): TGTGCCAGCTCTTCCCCGGGACTAGCATACAATGAGTTCTTC. The variable domain in full, completed from reference TRBV28 and TRBJ2-5, reads DVKVTQSSRYLVKRTGEKVFLECVQDMDHENMFWYRQDPGLGLRLIYFSYDVKMKEKGDIPEGYSVSREKKERFSLILESASTNQTSMYLCASSSPGLAYNEFFGPGTRLLVL.